This note documents a single T cell receptor (beta chain) sequence. In the authors' workflow: The authors estimated nucleated cell counts from reference gene primer amplification. The protocol was immunoSEQ multiplex PCR, while the TCRdb copy is restricted to in-frame clones and leaves out a portion. That table is the source of V, J and clone size, and D and trimming were worked out from the DNA. The data show approximately 400,000 clones, 81% seen once. This sample stems from a study of blood T cell repertoires in COVID-19. Whole-study context: From the United States, Italy and Spain came samples of acute and convalescent COVID-19.

The sequence was collected from a human donor with acute or convalescent COVID-19. The donor label of this sample is uncertain. The material sequenced was peripheral blood.

The CDR3 loop is CASSLRRTSVYNEQFF. The CDR3, as DNA: TGTGCCAGCAGCTTGCGAAGGACTAGCGTCTACAATGAGCAGTTCTTC. The genes are TRBV5-6 and TRBJ2-1; 9 bases map to TRBD2. This CDR3 is built from 16 residues. V gave up 1 base and J gave up 3 bases; unmatched junction bases: 5. Germline V gene sequence: CDR1 SGHDT, CDR2 YYEEEE.